The 21 T cell receptor beta chains below all came from one sample that was sequenced in a study of cytomegalovirus exposure and HLA in healthy donors. Vbeta (60) and Jbeta (13) primers were used in the PCR. Data came from immunoSEQ multiplex PCR; TCRdb stores just in-frame clones and leaves some out. Of 150,000 to 200,000 clones listed, around 79% are singletons. The sample taken for sequencing was PBMCs. The receptors were sampled from a man in his forties or fifties in good health and CMV-seropositive.

The gene calls are TRBV7-9 and TRBJ1-4, with D possibly matching TRBD1 (5 bases). V was pared by 5 bases and J by 2 bases, with 15 bases between. This CDR3 has 16 amino acids. Germline V CDR1 and CDR2: SEHNR, FQNEAQ (reference sequence). The CDR3 loop reads CASSEQQGWTNEKLFF. CDR3 coding DNA: TGTGCCAGCAGCGAGCAGCAGGGTTGGACTAATGAAAAACTGTTTTTT.

The chain couples TRBV6-5 to TRBJ2-2, with 9 bases matching TRBD1. J gave up 5 bases and V 5 bases, and 6 bases lay outside the gene matches. The germline gives CDR1 MNHEY, CDR2 SVGAGI. The CDR3 sequence is 15 residues long. The CDR3 loop is CASSRKTGGTGELFF. CDR3 coding DNA: TGTGCCAGCAGTAGGAAGACAGGGGGGACCGGGGAGCTGTTTTTT.

The chain is built from TRBV6-8 and TRBJ1-3; tentatively, D is TRBD1 (6 bases). V was pared by 4 bases and J by 0 bases, with 13 bases between. This CDR3 region has 16 residues. The germline V gene has CDR1 MNHGY and CDR2 SAAAGT. CDR3 bases: TGTGCCAGCAGTTGTGGGGGCGCCTGCTCTGGAAACACCATATATTTT. This translates into CASSCGGACSGNTIYF.

This clone has just one count. The chain employs TRBV23-1 and TRBJ1-5; the D is unclear. TRBV23-1 is known as an ORF, though its function is uncertain. This CDR3 region has 18 residues. Trimming removed 5 bases from V and 0 bases from J, with 20 bases in between. CDR3 in amino acids: CASSNLAEAFNSNQPQHF. In nucleotides, the CDR3 is TGCGCCAGCAGTAACCTTGCCGAGGCCTTTAATAGCAATCAGCCCCAGCATTTT.

The chain links TRBV10-3 to TRBJ2-3; 9 positions match TRBD2. Per germline, CDR1 ENHRY and CDR2 SYGVKD. Trimming cost V 4 bases and J 6 bases; bases outside gene matches: 5. This CDR3 contains 14 residues. The CDR3 spells CAISGSSGTDTQYF. Here the CDR3 DNA reads TGTGCCATCAGTGGTTCTAGCGGGACGGATACGCAGTATTTT.

This chain connects TRBV28 to TRBJ1-1; weak D call: TRBD1 (6 bases). CDR3 length: 12 amino acids. Deletions cut 9 bases from V and 4 bases from J, with 12 bases between. CDR1 MDHEN and CDR2 SYDVKM come from the germline V gene. CDR3 amino acids: CASVGGGTEAFF. In DNA, the CDR3 is TGTGCCAGTGTGGGAGGGGGCACTGAAGCTTTCTTT.

This clone was recorded once. The rearrangement links TRBV7-7 to TRBJ2-5; 7 bases are a match to TRBD2. The V and J ends lost 1 base and 4 bases, in that order; junction bases with no gene match: 15. Germline V gene sequence: CDR1 SSHAT, CDR2 FNYEAQ (reference sequence). This CDR3 contains 18 residues. DNA of the CDR3: TGTGCCAGCAGCTTAGATGCGGGAGTACCCCCTAGGTCAGAGACCCAGTACTTC. As protein: CASSLDAGVPPRSETQYF.

This clone has only one observation. V usage is TRBV9 and J usage is TRBJ2-4, with a weak D call TRBD1 (7 bases). V was cut by 0 bases and J by 5 bases, with 12 bases left in between. The CDR3 extends over 15 amino acids. Germline CDR1 and CDR2: SGDLS and YYNGEE. The CDR3 coding sequence is TGTGCCAGCAGCGTAGGTGGCAGGGGGGAAAACATTCAGTACTTC. Its protein is CASSVGGRGENIQYF.

V gene TRBV28 combines with J gene TRBJ1-4; 8 nucleotides match TRBD1. Germline values: CDR1 MDHEN, CDR2 SYDVKM. There are 15 residues in the CDR3. With 6 bases clipped from V and 7 bases from J, the junction kept 10 bases outside the gene matches. The CDR3 DNA sequence: TGTGCCAGCAGAAACGCAGGGGGCCCGGGTGAAAAACTGTTTTTT. Amino acid sequence: CASRNAGGPGEKLFF. Filled out from reference TRBV28 and TRBJ1-4, the complete variable domain reads DVKVTQSSRYLVKRTGEKVFLECVQDMDHENMFWYRQDPGLGLRLIYFSYDVKMKEKGDIPEGYSVSREKKERFSLILESASTNQTSMYLCASRNAGGPGEKLFFGSGTQLSVL.

The rearrangement uses TRBV7-3 and TRBJ1-1; TRBD1 agrees at 7 bases. From germline, CDR1 is SGHTA and CDR2 FQGTGA. The CDR3 sequence is 14 residues long. V was pared by 5 bases and J by 1 base, with 4 bases of the junction left unmatched. CDR3 amino acids: CASSQGQTNTEAFF. The CDR3 nucleotides are TGTGCCAGCAGCCAGGGACAGACGAACACTGAAGCTTTCTTT.

V and J are TRBV6-4 and TRBJ1-6, with D perhaps matching TRBD1 (6 bases). The V end lost 3 bases, the J end lost 6 bases, and 9 bases lay between the germline ends. The CDR3 spans 14 residues. Looked up from germline, CDR1 is MRHNA and CDR2 is SNTAGT. CDR3 sequence reads: CASSEQGVNSPLHF. The CDR3 DNA reads TGTGCCAGCAGTGAACAGGGAGTTAATTCACCCCTCCACTTT.

The V and J genes are TRBV2 and TRBJ2-7; the match to TRBD2 covers 7 bases. The trim removed 6 bases at V and 3 bases at J, leaving 8 bases unmatched. CDR3 length: 14 residues. Germline V gives CDR1 SNHLY, CDR2 FYNNEI. CDR3 protein: CASRAGTENYEQYF. The DNA of the CDR3 is TGTGCCAGCAGAGCGGGGACCGAGAACTACGAGCAGTACTTC. Looking up the rest from reference TRBV2 and TRBJ2-7 gives the full variable domain: EPEVTQTPSHQVTQMGQEVILRCVPISNHLYFYWYRQILGQKVEFLVSFYNNEISEKSEIFDDQFSVERPDGSNFTLKIRSTKLEDSAMYFCASRAGTENYEQYFGPGTRLTVT.

The genes are TRBV11-2 and TRBJ2-2; TRBD1 is a possible D gene (5 bases). V lost 1 base to trimming and J lost 6 bases, with 21 bases between them. This CDR3 is built from 18 residues. From germline, CDR1 is SGHAT and CDR2 FQNNGV. CDR3 sequence: CASSLGVRQGSSAGELFF. In DNA, the CDR3 is TGTGCCAGCAGCTTAGGAGTTCGGCAGGGAAGTTCTGCCGGGGAGCTGTTTTTT.

CDR3 amino acids: CSAGLALNEQFF. The CDR3 nucleotides are TGCAGCGCGGGACTAGCTCTAAATGAGCAGTTCTTC. The chain recombines TRBV29-1 with TRBJ2-1; 9 bases fit TRBD2. Germline V gives CDR1 SQVTM, CDR2 ANQGSEA. The CDR3 covers 12 residues. Trimming took 7 bases from V and 7 from J; bases not matched to a gene: 5.

The J gene is TRBJ1-4, the V gene TRBV19; D remains unclear. This CDR3 has 15 amino acids. Trimming removed 9 bases at V and 0 bases at J, with 14 bases between. Germline CDR1 is LNHDA and CDR2 is SQIVND (reference sequence). For the CDR3, the DNA is TGTGCCAGCTGCAGACGGACTGCAACTAATGAAAAACTGTTTTTT. This encodes CASCRRTATNEKLFF.

The chain combines TRBV10-3 with TRBJ2-5, with D maybe TRBD1 (6 bases). The CDR3 is made up of 12 amino acids. With 5 bases removed from V and 3 bases from J, the gap between germline ends came to 7 bases. CDR1 and CDR2 from the germline V gene are ENHRY and SYGVKD. For the CDR3, the DNA is TGTGCCATCAGTAAGGGGGAAGAGACCCAGTACTTC. Its protein is CAISKGEETQYF.

The chain is built from TRBV19 and TRBJ2-1; 9 bases fit TRBD1. The germline gives CDR1 LNHDA, CDR2 SQIVND (reference sequence). The V segment lost 3 bases and the J segment 4 bases; nucleotides outside the gene matches: 4. The CDR3 contains 15 residues. In DNA form, the CDR3 reads TGTGCCAGTAGTATCGTGACAGGGGGATACAATGAGCAGTTCTTC. Its translation is CASSIVTGGYNEQFF.

In its sample, this clone was seen a few times. The chain uses TRBV7-3 and TRBJ2-3; 13 positions match TRBD2. The germline gives CDR1 SGHTA, CDR2 FQGTGA. This CDR3 is built from 17 residues. Trimming removed 0 bases from V and 5 bases from J; junction bases left unmatched: 5. CDR3 DNA: TGTGCCAGCAGCTTAACTGGACTAGCGGGAGTTGGAGATACGCAGTATTTT. It translates to CASSLTGLAGVGDTQYF.

This chain connects TRBV19 to TRBJ1-5; 7 bases match TRBD1. Germline V gives CDR1 LNHDA, CDR2 SQIVND (reference sequence). V was pared by 4 bases and J by 1 base, with 4 bases of the junction left unmatched. The CDR3 loop spans 15 amino acids. The CDR3 bases are TGTGCCAGTAGTACAGACAGGGTGAGCAATCAGCCCCAGCATTTT. Translating gives CASSTDRVSNQPQHF.

V usage is TRBV6-1 and J usage is TRBJ1-1; 10 bases are shared with TRBD1. With 6 bases clipped from V and 3 bases from J, the junction kept 7 bases outside the gene matches. CDR3 size: 15 residues. Germline loops: CDR1 MNHNS, CDR2 SASEGT. This CDR3 is CASRGTGVGDTEAFF. CDR3 in DNA: TGTGCCAGCAGGGGGACAGGGGTGGGGGACACTGAAGCTTTCTTT.

Comment on this clone: Other nucleotide sequences from this sample produce the same CDR3. CDR3 in DNA: TGCGCCAGCAGCTCCTACAACACCGGGGAGCTGTTTTTT. Residues: CASSSYNTGELFF. This chain connects TRBV5-1 to TRBJ2-2, with unresolved D. This CDR3 is built from 13 residues. CDR1 SGHRS and CDR2 YFSETQ come from the germline V gene. V shed 3 bases and J shed 2 bases, with 5 bases lying between them.